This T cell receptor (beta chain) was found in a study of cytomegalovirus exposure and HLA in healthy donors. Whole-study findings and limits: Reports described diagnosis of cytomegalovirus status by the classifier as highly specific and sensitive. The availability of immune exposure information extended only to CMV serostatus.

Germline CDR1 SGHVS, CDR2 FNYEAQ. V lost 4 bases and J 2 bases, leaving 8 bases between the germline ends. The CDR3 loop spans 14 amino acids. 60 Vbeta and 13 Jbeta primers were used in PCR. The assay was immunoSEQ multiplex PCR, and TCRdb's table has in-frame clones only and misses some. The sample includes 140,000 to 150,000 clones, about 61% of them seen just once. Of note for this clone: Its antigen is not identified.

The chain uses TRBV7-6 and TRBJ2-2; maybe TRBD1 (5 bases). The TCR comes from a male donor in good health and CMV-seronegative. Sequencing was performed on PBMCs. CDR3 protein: CASSSTVNTGELFF. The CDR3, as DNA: TGTGCCAGCAGCTCGACAGTTAACACCGGGGAGCTGTTTTTT.